This T cell receptor (beta chain) was recovered during a study of T-cell reconstitution after alpha-beta-depleted transplantation in children. Turning to this clonotype: What it binds is not known.

The authors prepared the TCRbeta library with unique molecular identifiers. Each CDR3 protein gets one entry after TCRdb re-called the PCR reads with MiXCR. The sample shows more than 300,000 distinct CDR3 sequences, about 17% of them seen only once. Germline-derived CDR1 and CDR2 are LGHDT and YNNKEL (reference sequence). This CDR3 has 15 residues. V dropped 1 base and J dropped 7 bases, with 13 bases sitting between them. Broader study findings: Hyperexpanded clones declined; after one year, newly produced T cells mostly supplied diversity. Surviving recipient T cells and thymic progenitors produced the high day-60 TCRbeta diversity seen in some patients. Reportedly, alpha-beta T cells present about two months post-transplant originated from several hundred expanded clones of graft origin.

The sequence was obtained from a male patient between 2 and 9 years old who had a stem cell transplant for acute lymphoblastic leukemia, so the T cells may come from the graft donor. This chain links TRBV3-1 with TRBJ1-4; D perhaps matches TRBD1 (5 bases). This specimen was PBMCs, mostly from graft donor cells, taken 360 days after TCRalphabeta/CD19-depleted stem cell transplant. CDR3 nucleotide sequence: TGTGCCAGCAGCCAAGTTCCAGGGCTTGTTGAAAAACTGTTTTTT. It specifies CASSQVPGLVEKLFF.